This T cell receptor (beta chain) was retrieved from a study of spatial heterogeneity in lung cancer. Across the whole study: Sequence detection consistently recorded a greater number of beta-chain than alpha-chain sequences. The mean occurrence of each unique TCR and UMI combination in raw reads exceeded eight. General study points: TCRs found ubiquitously expanded in tumor appeared in blood more at resection than at follow-up.

In the case of this clonotype: Its antigen is still unknown.

The CDR3 is made up of 11 amino acids. CDR1 and CDR2 (germline): SEHNR, FQNEAQ (reference sequence). The V end was cut by 11 bases, the J end by 2 bases, with 9 bases between. TCRdb ran MiXCR on the 5' RACE reads and lists one entry per CDR3 protein. Among under 14,000 distinct CDR3 sequences listed, around 22% were seen once. Stated time point: sample taken at primary tumor resection. The sequenced material consisted of unsorted whole RNA from tumor, nontumor lung or frozen PBMC. The donors comprised around 76 untreated early-stage non-small cell lung cancer patients. The sequence was collected from a female donor with early-stage non-small cell lung cancer. V gene TRBV7-9 combines with J gene TRBJ1-1, with D maybe TRBD1 (5 bases). The source material was PBMCs, sampled at surgery. The CDR3 loop reads CAATGNTEAFF. CDR3 DNA: TGTGCCGCCACAGGAAACACTGAAGCTTTCTTT.